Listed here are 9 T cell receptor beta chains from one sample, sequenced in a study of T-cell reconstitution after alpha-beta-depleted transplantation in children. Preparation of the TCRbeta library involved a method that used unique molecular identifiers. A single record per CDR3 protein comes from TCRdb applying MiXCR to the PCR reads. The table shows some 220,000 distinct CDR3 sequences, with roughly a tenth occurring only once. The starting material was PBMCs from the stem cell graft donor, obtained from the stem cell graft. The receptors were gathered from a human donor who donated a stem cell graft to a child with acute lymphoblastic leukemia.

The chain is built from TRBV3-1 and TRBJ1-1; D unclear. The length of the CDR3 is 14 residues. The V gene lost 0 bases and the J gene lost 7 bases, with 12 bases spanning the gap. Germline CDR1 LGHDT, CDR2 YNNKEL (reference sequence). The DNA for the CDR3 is TGTGCCAGCAGCCAAGACTCGGGGAGTGGTGAAGCTTTCTTT. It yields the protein CASSQDSGSGEAFF.

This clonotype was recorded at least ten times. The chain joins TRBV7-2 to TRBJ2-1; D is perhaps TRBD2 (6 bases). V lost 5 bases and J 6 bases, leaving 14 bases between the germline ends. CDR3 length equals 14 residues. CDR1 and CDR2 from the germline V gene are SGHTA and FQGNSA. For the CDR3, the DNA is TGTGCCAGCAGCGCAGGGACTTCGGTCAATGAGCAGTTCTTC. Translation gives CASSAGTSVNEQFF. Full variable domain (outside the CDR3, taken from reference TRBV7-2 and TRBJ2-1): GAGVSQSPSNKVTEKGKDVELRCDPISGHTALYWYRQSLGQGLEFLIYFQGNSAPDKSGLPSDRFSAERTGGSVSTLTIQRTQQEDSAVYLCASSAGTSVNEQFFGPGTRLTVL.

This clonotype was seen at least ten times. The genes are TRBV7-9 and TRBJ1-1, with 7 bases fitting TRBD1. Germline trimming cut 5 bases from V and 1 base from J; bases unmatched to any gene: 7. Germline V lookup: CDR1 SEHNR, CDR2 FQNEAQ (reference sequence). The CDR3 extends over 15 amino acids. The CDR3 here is CASSPTGIGNTEAFF. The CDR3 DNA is TGTGCCAGCAGCCCGACAGGGATTGGGAACACTGAAGCTTTCTTT.

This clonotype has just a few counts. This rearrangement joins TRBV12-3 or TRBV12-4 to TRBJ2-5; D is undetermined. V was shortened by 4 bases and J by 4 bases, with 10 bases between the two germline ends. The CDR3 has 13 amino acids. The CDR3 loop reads CASSSVDGETQYF. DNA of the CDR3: TGTGCCAGCAGTTCGGTAGATGGAGAGACCCAGTACTTC.

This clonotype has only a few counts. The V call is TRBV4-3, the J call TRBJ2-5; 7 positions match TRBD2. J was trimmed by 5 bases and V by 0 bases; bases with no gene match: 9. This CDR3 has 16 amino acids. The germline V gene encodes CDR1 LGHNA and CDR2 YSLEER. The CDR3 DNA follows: TGCGCCAGCAGCCAAGAGAGCGGGGTACGCCCGGAGACCCAGTACTTC. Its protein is CASSQESGVRPETQYF.

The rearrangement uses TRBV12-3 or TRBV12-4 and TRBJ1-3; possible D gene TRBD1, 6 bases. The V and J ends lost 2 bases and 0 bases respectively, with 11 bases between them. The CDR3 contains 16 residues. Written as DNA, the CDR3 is TGTGCCAGCAGTTTACGGGACATGAGCTCTGGAAACACCATATATTTT. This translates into CASSLRDMSSGNTIYF.

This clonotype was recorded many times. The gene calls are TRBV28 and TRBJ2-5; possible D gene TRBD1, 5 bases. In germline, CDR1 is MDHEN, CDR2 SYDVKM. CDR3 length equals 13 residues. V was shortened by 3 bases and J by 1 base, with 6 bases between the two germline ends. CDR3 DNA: TGTGCCAGCAGTTTCGACAGCCAAGAGACCCAGTACTTC. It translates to CASSFDSQETQYF.

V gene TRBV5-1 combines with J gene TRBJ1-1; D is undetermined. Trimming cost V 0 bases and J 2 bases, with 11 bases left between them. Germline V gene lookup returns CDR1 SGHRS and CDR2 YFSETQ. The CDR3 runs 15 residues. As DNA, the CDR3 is TGCGCCAGCAGCTTGGTGAGGAATTCAAACACTGAAGCTTTCTTT. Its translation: CASSLVRNSNTEAFF.

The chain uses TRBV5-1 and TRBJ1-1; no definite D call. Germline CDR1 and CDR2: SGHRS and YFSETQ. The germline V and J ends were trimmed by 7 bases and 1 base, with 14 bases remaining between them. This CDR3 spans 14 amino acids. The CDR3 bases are TGCGCCAGCGTAAGATTCCCAGAGAACACTGAAGCTTTCTTT. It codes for CASVRFPENTEAFF.